Presented here are 18 T cell receptor beta chains from one specimen sequenced in a study of T cell changes during pregnancy in multiple sclerosis (dated by TCRdb to between 2017 and 2020). The receptor library was made with the immunoSEQ multiplex PCR assay. TCRdb limited this immuneACCESS table to in-frame rearrangements with V and J called. A share of clones is missing; checked studies link under half to unresolved V genes, and the rest is unexplained. Across this sample there are tens of thousands of clones, with roughly 92% seen only once. 2.3% of the sample rests with the top ten. Specimen: peripheral blood, collected before pregnancy. The receptors were sampled from a female donor with multiple sclerosis, enrolled in a pregnancy study.

The V gene is TRBV4-3, the J gene TRBJ2-1; 10 bases align to TRBD2. The CDR3 extends over 17 amino acids. The germline CDR1 and CDR2 sequences are LGHNA and YSLEER. The V gene end was trimmed by 0 bases and the J gene end by 9 bases; junction bases not matched to a gene: 11. The CDR3 spells CASSQDYQASGSIEQFF. CDR3 nucleotide sequence: TGCGCCAGCAGCCAAGACTATCAGGCTAGCGGGAGTATTGAGCAGTTCTTC.

The V call is TRBV7-2, the J call TRBJ2-1, with a possible D match to TRBD1 (5 bases). Germline V gives CDR1 SGHTA, CDR2 FQGNSA. V shed 5 bases and J shed 2 bases, with 16 bases lying between them. The CDR3 has 16 amino acids. The chain's CDR3 is CASSQLIRDTYNEQFF. CDR3 DNA: TGTGCCAGCAGCCAGTTGATCAGGGATACCTACAATGAGCAGTTCTTC.

This sequence joins TRBV7-9 and TRBJ2-7, with D maybe TRBD1 (6 bases). The CDR3 has 14 residues. Germline assignment: CDR1 SEHNR and CDR2 FQNEAQ (reference sequence). V dropped 4 bases and J dropped 0 bases, with 10 bases sitting between them. The CDR3 nucleotides are TGTGCCAGCAGCTCCCGGGACAACTCCTACGAGCAGTACTTC. Translating gives CASSSRDNSYEQYF.

This sequence joins TRBV14 and TRBJ1-4; maybe TRBD1 (5 bases). The germline V and J ends were trimmed by 2 bases and 7 bases, with 14 bases remaining between them. The CDR3 has 15 residues. In germline, CDR1 is SGHDN, CDR2 FVKESK. The CDR3 DNA reads TGTGCCAGCAGCCAACGCGGAGGGGAGGTTGAAAAACTGTTTTTT. This translates into CASSQRGGEVEKLFF.

V and J are TRBV28 and TRBJ2-1, with D unresolved. The CDR3 covers 17 residues. Germline CDR1 MDHEN, CDR2 SYDVKM. Trimming removed 3 bases at V and 4 bases at J, with 19 bases between. CDR3 loop: CASSFPYYHLNYNEQFF. The CDR3 region has the DNA TGTGCCAGCAGTTTTCCTTACTACCATCTAAATTACAATGAGCAGTTCTTC.

The chain combines TRBV14 with TRBJ1-1, with D possibly matching TRBD1 (6 bases). CDR3 length: 16 amino acids. The germline V gene has CDR1 SGHDN and CDR2 FVKESK. The V end lost 2 bases, the J end lost 0 bases, and 13 bases lay between the germline ends. Here the CDR3 reads CASSQIQGYMNTEAFF. The CDR3 DNA reads TGTGCCAGCAGCCAAATACAGGGTTACATGAACACTGAAGCTTTCTTT.

In nucleotides, the CDR3 is TGTGCCAGCAGTTTACGGGGGGGGGCGTCAGGGAGACTCCGCGATCAGCCCCAGCATTTT. This sequence encodes CASSLRGGASGRLRDQPQHF. The gene calls are TRBV27 and TRBJ1-5; TRBD1 is a possible D gene (6 bases). This CDR3 region has 20 residues. The germline CDR1 and CDR2 sequences are MNHEY and SMNVEV (reference sequence). V was pared by 2 bases and J by 5 bases, with 28 bases between.

This chain connects TRBV4-2 to TRBJ2-1, with a weak D call TRBD2 (7 bases). Trimming removed 4 bases at V and 5 bases at J, with 18 bases between. The CDR3 is 16 amino acids. Germline V CDR1 and CDR2: LGHNA, YNFKEQ. The CDR3 coding sequence is TGTGCCAGCAGCCGCGATGGGGGGGGCCGAGACAATGAGCAGTTCTTC. Translation: CASSRDGGGRDNEQFF.

This clone was recorded once. The rearrangement uses TRBV5-1 and TRBJ2-5, with 8 bases identical to TRBD1. Germline V gene sequence: CDR1 SGHRS, CDR2 YFSETQ. J lost 4 bases, V lost 2 bases, and 13 bases had no gene match. The CDR3 consists of 17 residues. The CDR3 region has the DNA TGCGCCAGCAGCTTCTACCCGGACAGGGCCGGGGGAGAGACCCAGTACTTC. Amino acids: CASSFYPDRAGGETQYF.

CDR3 in DNA: TGCGCCAGCAGTGAGCCTAGTCTGCGCGTAGAGACCCAGTACTTC. Translated: CASSEPSLRVETQYF. The V call is TRBV10-2, the J call TRBJ2-5; D gene ambiguous. This CDR3 region has 15 residues. Germline lookup yields CDR1 WSHSY and CDR2 SAAADI. Trimming removed 2 bases from V and 4 bases from J, with 14 bases in between.

The chain uses TRBV10-2 and TRBJ2-7, with TRBD2 matching over 10 bases. This CDR3 spans 14 amino acids. Germline lookup yields CDR1 WSHSY and CDR2 SAAADI. Unmatched junction bases numbered 5, after V lost 5 bases and J lost 4 bases. The CDR3 protein is CASSFLAGEYEQYF. CDR3 bases: TGCGCCAGCAGTTTTCTAGCGGGGGAGTACGAGCAGTACTTC.

CDR3 amino acids: CASSQDSYTEAFF. As DNA, the CDR3 is TGCGCCAGCAGCCAAGATTCCTACACTGAAGCTTTCTTT. This chain joins TRBV4-3 and TRBJ1-1; D gene unclear. The CDR3 runs to 13 residues. Germline-derived CDR1 and CDR2 are LGHNA and YSLEER. Deletions cut 0 bases from V and 3 bases from J, with 5 bases between.

The V call is TRBV15, the J call TRBJ1-4; D possibly corresponds to TRBD1 (5 bases). Germline lookup yields CDR1 LNHNV and CDR2 YYDKDF (reference sequence). The V end was cut by 0 bases, the J end by 8 bases, with 7 bases between. The CDR3 contains 13 residues. CDR3 sequence reads: CATSRDRGEKLFF. CDR3 DNA sequence: TGTGCCACCAGCAGAGATCGGGGGGAAAAACTGTTTTTT.

This clone was detected only a few times. This chain uses TRBV6-5 with TRBJ2-6, with D possibly matching TRBD1 (6 bases). The V end lost 3 bases, the J end lost 3 bases, and 9 bases lay between the germline ends. Germline loops: CDR1 MNHEY, CDR2 SVGAGI. The CDR3 is 15 residues long. CDR3 in amino acids: CASSYKGDGANVLTF. DNA of the CDR3: TGTGCCAGCAGTTATAAGGGGGATGGGGCCAACGTCCTGACTTTC.

CDR3 loop: CASSQVTSGSRGELFF. CDR3 nucleotide sequence: TGCGCCAGCAGCCAAGTAACTAGCGGGAGTAGGGGGGAGCTGTTTTTT. This chain links TRBV4-3 with TRBJ2-2; TRBD2 aligns across 11 bases. CDR1 is LGHNA, CDR2 YSLEER, per germline. The ends lost 1 base at V and 8 bases at J; junction bases unmatched: 6. The CDR3 runs to 16 residues.

The genes are TRBV28 and TRBJ1-5; 7 bases are a match to TRBD1. V was clipped by 2 bases and J by 4 bases; unmatched bases: 2. The CDR3 totals 14 residues. Germline assignment: CDR1 MDHEN and CDR2 SYDVKM. In DNA form, the CDR3 reads TGTGCCAGCAGTTTAAGACAGGGAAATCAGCCCCAGCATTTT. Translated: CASSLRQGNQPQHF.

The rearrangement joins TRBV7-9 to TRBJ1-5; the D gene is possibly TRBD1 (5 bases). The V gene lost 3 bases and the J gene lost 7 bases, with 13 bases spanning the gap. CDR1 is SEHNR, CDR2 FQNEAQ, per germline (reference sequence). This CDR3 is built from 14 residues. The CDR3 loop is CASSLEQDGQPQHF. CDR3 bases: TGTGCCAGCAGCTTGGAACAGGATGGACAGCCCCAGCATTTT.

The chain has TRBV5-1 and TRBJ2-5; tentatively, D is TRBD2 (6 bases). The V end was cut by 5 bases, the J end by 5 bases, with 16 bases between. This CDR3 is built from 14 residues. Germline CDR1 SGHRS, CDR2 YFSETQ. The CDR3 sequence: CASSRPGEPETQYF. The CDR3 DNA sequence: TGCGCCAGCAGTAGGCCGGGGGAACCGGAGACCCAGTACTTC.